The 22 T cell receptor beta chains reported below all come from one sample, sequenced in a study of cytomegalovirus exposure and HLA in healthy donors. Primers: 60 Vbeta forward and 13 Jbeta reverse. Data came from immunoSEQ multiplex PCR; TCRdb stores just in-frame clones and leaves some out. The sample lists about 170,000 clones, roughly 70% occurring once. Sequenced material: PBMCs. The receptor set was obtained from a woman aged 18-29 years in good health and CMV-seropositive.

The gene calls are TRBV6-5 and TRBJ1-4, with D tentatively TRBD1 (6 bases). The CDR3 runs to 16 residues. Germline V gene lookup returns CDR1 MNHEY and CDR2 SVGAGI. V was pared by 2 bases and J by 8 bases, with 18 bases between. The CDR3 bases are TGTGCCAGCAGTTACGGGTGGGGGCGGAAAGGGGAAAAACTGTTTTTT. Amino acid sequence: CASSYGWGRKGEKLFF.

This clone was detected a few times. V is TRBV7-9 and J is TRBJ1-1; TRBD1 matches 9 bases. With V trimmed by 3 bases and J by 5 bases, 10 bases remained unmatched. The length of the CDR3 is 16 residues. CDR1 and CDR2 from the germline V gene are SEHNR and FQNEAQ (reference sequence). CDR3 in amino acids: CASSFRDRVWGTEAFF. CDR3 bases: TGTGCCAGCAGCTTCCGGGACAGGGTGTGGGGGACTGAAGCTTTCTTT. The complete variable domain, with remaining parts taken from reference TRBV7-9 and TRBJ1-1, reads DTGVSQNPRHKITKRGQNVTFRCDPISEHNRLYWYRQTLGQGPEFLTYFQNEAQLEKSRLLSDRFSAERPKGSFSTLEIQRTEQGDSAMYLCASSFRDRVWGTEAFFGQGTRLTVV.

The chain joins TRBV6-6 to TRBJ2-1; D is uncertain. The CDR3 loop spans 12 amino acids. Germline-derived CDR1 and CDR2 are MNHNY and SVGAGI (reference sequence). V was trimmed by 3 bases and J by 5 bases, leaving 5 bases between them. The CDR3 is CASSYSNNEQFF. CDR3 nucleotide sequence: TGTGCCAGCAGTTATAGTAACAATGAGCAGTTCTTC.

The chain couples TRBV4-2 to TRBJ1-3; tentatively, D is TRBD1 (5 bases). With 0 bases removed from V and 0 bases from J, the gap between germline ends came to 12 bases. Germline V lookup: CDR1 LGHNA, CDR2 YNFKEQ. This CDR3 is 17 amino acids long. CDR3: CASSQEVTGDSGNTIYF. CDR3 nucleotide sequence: TGTGCCAGCAGCCAAGAAGTAACAGGTGACTCTGGAAACACCATATATTTT.

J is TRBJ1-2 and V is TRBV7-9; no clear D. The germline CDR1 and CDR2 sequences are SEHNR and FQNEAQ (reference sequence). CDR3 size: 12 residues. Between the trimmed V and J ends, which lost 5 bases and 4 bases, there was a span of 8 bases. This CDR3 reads CASSPDIYGYTF. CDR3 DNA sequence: TGTGCCAGCAGCCCAGACATCTATGGCTACACCTTC.

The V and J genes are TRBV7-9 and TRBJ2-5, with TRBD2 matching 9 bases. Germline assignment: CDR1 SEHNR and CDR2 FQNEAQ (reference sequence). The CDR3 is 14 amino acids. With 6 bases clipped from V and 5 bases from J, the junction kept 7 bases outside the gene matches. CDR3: CASRQSSGGETQYF. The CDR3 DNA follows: TGTGCCAGCAGACAATCGAGCGGGGGGGAGACCCAGTACTTC.

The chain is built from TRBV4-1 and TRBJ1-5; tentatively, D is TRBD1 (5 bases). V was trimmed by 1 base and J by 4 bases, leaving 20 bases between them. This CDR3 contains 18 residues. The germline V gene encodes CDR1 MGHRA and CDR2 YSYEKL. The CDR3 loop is CASSQVNFIGQANQPQHF. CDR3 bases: TGCGCCAGCAGCCAAGTGAATTTCATAGGACAAGCAAATCAGCCCCAGCATTTT.

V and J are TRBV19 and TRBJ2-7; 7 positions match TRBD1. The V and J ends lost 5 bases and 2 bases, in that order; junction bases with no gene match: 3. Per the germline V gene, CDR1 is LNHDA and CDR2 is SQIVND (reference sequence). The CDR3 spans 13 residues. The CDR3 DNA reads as TGTGCCAGTAGTGAGGGGGCCCCCTACGAGCAGTACTTC. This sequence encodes CASSEGAPYEQYF.

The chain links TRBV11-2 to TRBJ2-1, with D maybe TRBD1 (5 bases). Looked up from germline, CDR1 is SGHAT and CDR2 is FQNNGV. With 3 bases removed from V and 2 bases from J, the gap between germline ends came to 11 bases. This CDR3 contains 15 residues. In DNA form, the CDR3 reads TGTGCCAGCAGCTTTACCAGGGAAACCTACAATGAGCAGTTCTTC. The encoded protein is CASSFTRETYNEQFF.

The CDR3, as DNA: TGTGCCTGGACGACTAGCTACGAGCAGTACTTC. Translating it yields CAWTTSYEQYF. The chain joins TRBV30 to TRBJ2-7; D perhaps matches TRBD2 (6 bases). This CDR3 spans 11 amino acids. Germline V gene sequence: CDR1 GTSNPN, CDR2 SVGIG (reference sequence). V lost 4 bases and J lost 3, with 7 bases in between.

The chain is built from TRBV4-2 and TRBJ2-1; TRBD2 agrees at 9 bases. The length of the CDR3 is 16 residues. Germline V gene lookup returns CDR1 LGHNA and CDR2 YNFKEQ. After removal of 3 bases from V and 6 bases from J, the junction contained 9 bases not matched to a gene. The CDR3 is CASSHLPSGDFNEQFF. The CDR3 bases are TGTGCCAGCAGCCACCTCCCTAGCGGGGACTTCAATGAGCAGTTCTTC.

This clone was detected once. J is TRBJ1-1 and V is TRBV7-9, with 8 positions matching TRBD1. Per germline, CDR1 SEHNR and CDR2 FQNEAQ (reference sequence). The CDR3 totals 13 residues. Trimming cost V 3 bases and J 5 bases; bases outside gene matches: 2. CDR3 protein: CASSLTGVTEAFF. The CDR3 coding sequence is TGTGCCAGCAGCTTGACAGGGGTGACTGAAGCTTTCTTT.

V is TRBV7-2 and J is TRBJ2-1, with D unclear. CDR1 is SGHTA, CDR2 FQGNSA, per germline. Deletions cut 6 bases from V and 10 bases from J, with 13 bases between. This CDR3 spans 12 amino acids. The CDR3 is CASSLRQAEQFF. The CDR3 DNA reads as TGTGCCAGCAGTTTACGGCAGGCGGAGCAGTTCTTC.

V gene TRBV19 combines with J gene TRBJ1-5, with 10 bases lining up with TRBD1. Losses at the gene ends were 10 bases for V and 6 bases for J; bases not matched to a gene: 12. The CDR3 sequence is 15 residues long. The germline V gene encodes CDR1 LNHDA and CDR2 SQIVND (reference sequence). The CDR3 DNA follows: TGTGCCACCGCGACGGAGACAGGGGGCTTTCAGCCCCAGCATTTT. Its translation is CATATETGGFQPQHF.

CDR3 sequence reads: CASSDRSGGGYNEQFF. The CDR3 nucleotides read TGTGCCAGCAGTGACAGGAGCGGGGGGGGCTACAATGAGCAGTTCTTC. This chain uses TRBV6-4 with TRBJ2-1; 10 nucleotides agree with TRBD2. V lost 2 bases to trimming and J lost 3 bases; unmatched junction nucleotides: 4. Per germline, CDR1 MRHNA and CDR2 SNTAGT. This CDR3 region has 16 residues.

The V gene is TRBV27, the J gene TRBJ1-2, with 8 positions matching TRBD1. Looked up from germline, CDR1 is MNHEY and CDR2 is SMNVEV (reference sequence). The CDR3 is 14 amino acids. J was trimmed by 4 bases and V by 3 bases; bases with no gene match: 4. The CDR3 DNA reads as TGTGCCAGCAGTTTCGGACAGGGTCCCTATGGCTACACCTTC. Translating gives CASSFGQGPYGYTF.

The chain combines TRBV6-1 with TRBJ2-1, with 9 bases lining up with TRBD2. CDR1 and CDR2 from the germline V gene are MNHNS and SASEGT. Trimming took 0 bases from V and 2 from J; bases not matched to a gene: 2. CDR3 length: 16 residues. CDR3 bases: TGTGCCAGCAGTGAAGCGGGCGGGGGGGCCTACAATGAGCAGTTCTTC. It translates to CASSEAGGGAYNEQFF.

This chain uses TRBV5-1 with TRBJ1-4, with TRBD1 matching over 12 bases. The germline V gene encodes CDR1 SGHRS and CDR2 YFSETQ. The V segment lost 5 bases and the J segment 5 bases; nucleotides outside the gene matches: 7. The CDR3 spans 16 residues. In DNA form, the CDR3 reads TGCGCCAGCAGTTTTGGGACAGGGGGCGAAAATGAAAAACTGTTTTTT. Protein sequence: CASSFGTGGENEKLFF.

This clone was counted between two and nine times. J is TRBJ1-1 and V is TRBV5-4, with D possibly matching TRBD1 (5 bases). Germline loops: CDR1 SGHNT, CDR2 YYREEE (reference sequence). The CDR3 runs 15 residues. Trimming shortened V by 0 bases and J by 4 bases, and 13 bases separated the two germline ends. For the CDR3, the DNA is TGTGCCAGCAGCTTGGCCGGGGGAGGACGCACTGAAGCTTTCTTT. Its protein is CASSLAGGGRTEAFF.

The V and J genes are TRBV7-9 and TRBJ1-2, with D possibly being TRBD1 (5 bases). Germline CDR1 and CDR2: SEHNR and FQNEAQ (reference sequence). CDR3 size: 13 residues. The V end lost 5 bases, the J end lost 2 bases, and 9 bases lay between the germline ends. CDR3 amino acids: CASSPQGNYGYTF. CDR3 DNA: TGTGCCAGCAGCCCCCAGGGAAACTATGGCTACACCTTC.

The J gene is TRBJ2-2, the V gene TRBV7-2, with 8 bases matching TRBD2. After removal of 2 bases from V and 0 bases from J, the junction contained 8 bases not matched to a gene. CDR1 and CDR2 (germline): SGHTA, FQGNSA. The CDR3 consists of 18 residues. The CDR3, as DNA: TGTGCCAGCAGCTTAAATCCGGGCGGGGGGACGAACACCGGGGAGCTGTTTTTT. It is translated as CASSLNPGGGTNTGELFF.

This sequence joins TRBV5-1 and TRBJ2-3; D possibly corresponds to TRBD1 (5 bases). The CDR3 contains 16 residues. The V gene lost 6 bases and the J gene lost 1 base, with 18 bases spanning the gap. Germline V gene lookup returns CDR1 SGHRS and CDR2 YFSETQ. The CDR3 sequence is CASNPSPIGGTDTQYF. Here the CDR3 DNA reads TGCGCCAGCAATCCTTCACCGATAGGGGGCACAGATACGCAGTATTTT.